The clone carrying this TCR beta chain was seen a few times. The data originate from a study of blood T cell repertoires in COVID-19. Study-level background: The United States, Italy and Spain provided the acute and convalescent COVID-19 samples.

This CDR3 region has 14 residues. Between the trimmed V and J ends, which lost 1 base and 7 bases, there was a span of 13 bases. Germline CDR1 is SGHAT and CDR2 is FQNNGV. Source study methods: Reference gene primer amplification in the assay estimated nucleated cell counts. The protocol was immunoSEQ multiplex PCR, while the TCRdb copy is restricted to in-frame clones and leaves out a portion. V, J and clone size reflect that table, while D and trimming were determined from the DNA. Of 40,000 to 55,000 clones listed, around 86% are singletons. The chain couples TRBV11-2 to TRBJ1-1; the D gene is possibly TRBD1 (5 bases). The sequence was collected from a human donor with acute or convalescent COVID-19. The donor label of this sample is uncertain. The sample was peripheral blood. CDR3 protein: CASSLGTPVGEAFF. The DNA of the CDR3 is TGTGCCAGCAGCTTAGGGACACCTGTGGGTGAAGCTTTCTTT.